This T cell receptor (beta chain) was documented in a study of T cell repertoires in cytomegalovirus infection. Notes on the study in general: Summed frequency of shared TCR beta families picked out CMV carriers who also had the relevant HLA. The response measured ex vivo was dominated by TCR beta clonotypes (HLA-C-restricted and CMV-specific).

This clonotype has ten or more counts. Its antigen is undetermined. The CDR3 length is 16 residues. Germline values: CDR1 SGHVS, CDR2 FQNEAQ. The V end was cut by 1 base, the J end by 0 bases, with 10 bases between. In TCRdb, the reads were re-called with MiXCR into one record per CDR3 protein. The sample has a few hundred thousand distinct CDR3 sequences, about 30% seen once. This sequence joins TRBV7-8 and TRBJ2-4; perhaps TRBD2 as D (5 bases). The clonotype was recovered from a human donor in good health (CMV status not recorded). Some clones in this sample may be carry-over from other donors' samples. Sequencing used PBMCs. CDR3 protein: CASSLEAGVAKNIQYF. CDR3 DNA: TGTGCCAGCAGCTTAGAGGCGGGTGTAGCCAAAAACATTCAGTACTTC.